The 8 T cell receptor beta chains below were found in one sample sequenced in a study of lymphopenia after photon versus proton radiotherapy. Here immunoSEQ multiplex PCR was the method, and the copy in TCRdb shows in-frame clones only, minus some. The table lists tens of thousands of clones, over 70% of them singletons. This specimen was peripheral blood, taken from a patient treated with proton-based radiotherapy. Every receptor here comes from an elderly man with esophageal cancer.

The V and J genes are TRBV2 and TRBJ2-3; TRBD2 matches at 16 bases. CDR3 size: 16 residues. Trimming at V came to 6 bases and at J to 5 bases, leaving 5 bases not matched to a gene. The germline V gene encodes CDR1 SNHLY and CDR2 FYNNEI. The CDR3 loop reads CASSGTSGRAGDTQYF. CDR3 DNA sequence: TGTGCCAGCAGCGGGACTAGCGGGAGGGCCGGAGATACGCAGTATTTT.

In DNA form, the CDR3 reads TGTGCCAGCAGCCACCACGGACTAGCGGGAGATTACAACAATGAGCAGTTCTTC. Protein product: CASSHHGLAGDYNNEQFF. The chain joins TRBV4-2 to TRBJ2-1; TRBD2 matches 13 bases. The CDR3 is made up of 18 amino acids. CDR1 and CDR2 (germline): LGHNA, YNFKEQ. The V and J ends lost 3 bases and 5 bases, in that order; junction bases with no gene match: 10.

In this sample, this clone turned up once. The rearrangement uses TRBV14 and TRBJ2-7, with TRBD1 as a possible D gene (6 bases). The germline CDR1 and CDR2 sequences are SGHDN and FVKESK. Trimming left V 0 bases short and J 9 bases short, with 18 bases between. This CDR3 has 15 amino acids. The CDR3 DNA is TGTGCCAGCAGCCAAGAGTGGGGCACAGGGTTCGGGCAGTACTTC. This sequence encodes CASSQEWGTGFGQYF.

This sequence joins TRBV6-1 and TRBJ2-5, with D possibly being TRBD2 (5 bases). The CDR3 length is 14 residues. The germline V and J ends were trimmed by 2 bases and 2 bases, with 9 bases remaining between them. Germline lookup yields CDR1 MNHNS and CDR2 SASEGT. CDR3 DNA sequence: TGTGCCAGCAGTGAAAGCAGGAGGCAAGAGACCCAGTACTTC. As protein: CASSESRRQETQYF.

V is TRBV27 and J is TRBJ2-4, with TRBD1 matching over 9 bases. Unmatched junction bases numbered 4, after V lost 2 bases and J lost 2 bases. CDR1 is MNHEY and CDR2 is SMNVEV in the germline V gene (reference sequence). This CDR3 has 16 residues. The CDR3 DNA is TGTGCCAGCAGTTTAAGGGACAGGGTGACCAAAAACATTCAGTACTTC. This sequence encodes CASSLRDRVTKNIQYF.

CDR3 in DNA: TGTGCCAGTGGGACGCAGGGTACACACGAGCAGTACTTC. It encodes CASGTQGTHEQYF. The chain is built from TRBV19 and TRBJ2-7; D could derive from TRBD1 or TRBD2 (5 bases each). V was trimmed by 8 bases and J by 5 bases, leaving 16 bases between them. The germline CDR1 and CDR2 sequences are LNHDA and SQIVND (reference sequence). This CDR3 has 13 amino acids.

The chain combines TRBV19 with TRBJ1-5; a weak D match, TRBD1 (5 bases). Germline V CDR1 and CDR2: LNHDA, SQIVND (reference sequence). The V end was cut by 5 bases, the J end by 7 bases, with 15 bases between. The CDR3 consists of 14 residues. CDR3 nucleotide sequence: TGTGCCAGTAGTTATAGGGACGAAATCCAGCCCCAGCATTTT. It codes for CASSYRDEIQPQHF.

The chain links TRBV5-1 to TRBJ2-1; 7 bases align to TRBD2. Germline V lookup: CDR1 SGHRS, CDR2 YFSETQ. V gave up 4 bases and J gave up 3 bases; unmatched junction bases: 4. This CDR3 is built from 14 residues. The DNA for the CDR3 is TGCGCCAGCAGCCTCCGGGACTACTACAATGAGCAGTTCTTC. Translating it yields CASSLRDYYNEQFF.